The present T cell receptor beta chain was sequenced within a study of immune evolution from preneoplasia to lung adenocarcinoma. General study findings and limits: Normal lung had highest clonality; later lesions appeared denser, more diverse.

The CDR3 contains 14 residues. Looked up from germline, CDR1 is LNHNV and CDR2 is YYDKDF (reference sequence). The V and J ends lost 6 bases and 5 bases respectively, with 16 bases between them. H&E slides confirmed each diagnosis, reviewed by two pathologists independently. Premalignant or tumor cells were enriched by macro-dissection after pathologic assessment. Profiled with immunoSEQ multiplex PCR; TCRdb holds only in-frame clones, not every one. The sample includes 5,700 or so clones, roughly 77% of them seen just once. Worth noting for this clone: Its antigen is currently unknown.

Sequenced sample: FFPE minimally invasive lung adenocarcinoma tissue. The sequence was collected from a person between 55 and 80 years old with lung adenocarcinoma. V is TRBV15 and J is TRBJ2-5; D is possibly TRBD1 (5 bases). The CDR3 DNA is TGTGCCACCAGTACTCCCTCCCAGGGCGAGACCCAGTACTTC. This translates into CATSTPSQGETQYF.